These T cell receptor beta chains were read from a single sample in a study of blood T cell repertoires in COVID-19. Clones were sequenced by immunoSEQ multiplex PCR, and TCRdb holds only the in-frame ones, with some missing. Of roughly 67,000 clones in the sample, around four fifths were seen once. The sequencing input was peripheral blood. These receptor sequences come from a woman aged 45 to 65 with active or convalescent COVID-19. CDR3s include the opening cysteine and the closing phenylalanine or tryptophan. Fields, in order: J gene, CDR3 length, V gene, clone size, D gene, CDR3 protein, CDR3 DNA. D genes are given only for firm matches. The size of a clone is reported for some rows only, either as once, few or many, or as a class for expanded clones.

J: TRBJ1-2
length: 16
V: TRBV18
size: .
D: TRBD1
CDR3: CASSPVSETGGYGYTF
DNA: TGTGCCAGCTCACCTGTGTCCGAGACAGGGGGCTATGGCTACACCTTC

J: TRBJ1-2
length: 14
V: TRBV2
size: .
D: TRBD1
CDR3: CASSDKTGNYGYTF
DNA: TGTGCCAGCAGCGATAAGACAGGGAACTATGGCTACACCTTC

J: TRBJ2-5
length: 14
V: TRBV6-2/TRBV6-3
size: once
D: TRBD1
CDR3: CASSLSDREETQYF
DNA: TGTGCCAGCAGTCTTAGTGACAGGGAAGAGACCCAGTACTTC

J: TRBJ2-2
length: 16
V: TRBV5-4
size: .
D: TRBD1
CDR3: CASSPPGQGVTGELFF
DNA: TGTGCCAGCAGCCCGCCGGGACAGGGTGTAACCGGGGAGCTGTTTTTT

J: TRBJ2-7
length: 12
V: TRBV6-1
size: .
D: .
CDR3: CASNYGTYEQYF
DNA: TGTGCCAGCAACTACGGAACCTACGAGCAGTACTTC

J: TRBJ2-3
length: 14
V: TRBV14
size: once
D: .
CDR3: CASSQDLAPNTQYF
DNA: TGTGCCAGCAGCCAAGATTTGGCTCCAAATACGCAGTATTTT

J: TRBJ1-3
length: 16
V: TRBV6-5
size: .
D: .
CDR3: CASSYSAGSSGNTIYF
DNA: TGTGCCAGCAGTTACTCAGCCGGGAGCTCTGGAAACACCATATATTTT

J: TRBJ2-5
length: 15
V: TRBV6-2/TRBV6-3
size: .
D: TRBD2
CDR3: CASSGLAGDWETQYF
DNA: TGTGCCAGCAGCGGACTAGCGGGAGACTGGGAGACCCAGTACTTC

J: TRBJ1-2
length: 13
V: TRBV12-3/TRBV12-4
size: .
D: .
CDR3: CASSLNSMVGYTF
DNA: TGTGCCAGCAGTTTAAATTCTATGGTGGGCTACACCTTC

J: TRBJ1-2
length: 13
V: TRBV2
size: .
D: TRBD1
CDR3: CASSRTGDYGYTF
DNA: TGTGCCAGCAGCCGGACAGGGGACTATGGCTACACCTTC

J: TRBJ1-4
length: 15
V: TRBV19
size: .
D: TRBD1
CDR3: CASSFRQGTGEKLFF
DNA: TGTGCCAGTAGTTTCCGACAGGGGACTGGTGAAAAACTGTTTTTT